This T cell receptor (beta chain) was sequenced during a study of cytomegalovirus exposure and HLA in healthy donors. Whole-study findings and limits: Specific recognition of CMV antigens was confirmed in vitro for a few chains (all CMV-associated). The investigators catalogued some 160 TCR beta chains as cytomegalovirus-associated. Clusters of TCRs from the first cohort tended to co-occur in the roughly 120 validation repertoires (as a later analysis found). Most TCR sequences proved rare, with some public TCRs found in many donors.

The repertoire was sequenced with immunoSEQ multiplex PCR; TCRdb's copy has only in-frame clones and lacks some. The sample lists approximately 150,000 clones, approximately 91% occurring once. V lost 3 bases and J 5 bases, leaving 14 bases between the germline ends. The CDR3 sequence is 15 residues long. Per germline, CDR1 KGHSH and CDR2 LQKENI. For this clone: As yet, its antigen is unknown.

This receptor was obtained from a man aged 18 to 30 in good health and CMV-seronegative. The sample comprised PBMCs. This sequence joins TRBV18 and TRBJ2-1; tentatively, D is TRBD2 (6 bases). The CDR3 loop reads CASSPEREDHNEQFF. CDR3 in DNA: TGTGCCAGCTCACCGGAGAGGGAGGACCACAATGAGCAGTTCTTC.